Below are 4 T cell receptor beta chains sequenced from a single sample in a study of Ad26.COV2.S vaccination and SARS-CoV-2 variants. Using immunoSEQ multiplex PCR, the repertoire was profiled, and TCRdb retains in-frame clones only, with some absent. The table has more than 300,000 clones, around 90% seen once; the top ten hold 6.4%. Documented treatment: around 19 received Ad26.COV2.S at low or high dose, single or two shots; roughly 5 received placebo; per-sample allocation not given. Sampling took place 63 days after the first vaccine or placebo injection. The sample was peripheral blood, taken in a trial of Ad26.COV2.S vaccine versus placebo. These receptors were taken from a person between 18 and 59 years old who received the Ad26.COV2.S COVID-19 vaccine or a placebo.

The chain is built from TRBV12-3 or TRBV12-4 and TRBJ2-5, with no clear D. V dropped 6 bases and J dropped 8 bases, with 13 bases sitting between them. This CDR3 region has 12 residues. The CDR3 loop reads CASSPGRSTQYF. The CDR3 bases are TGTGCCAGCAGCCCCGGGCGGAGTACCCAGTACTTC.

This chain links TRBV4-3 with TRBJ1-4, with D unresolved. Trimming cost V 1 base and J 4 bases, with 13 bases left between them. The CDR3 loop spans 16 amino acids. Germline assignment: CDR1 LGHNA and CDR2 YSLEER. This CDR3 reads CASSQGSAYNNEKLFF. The CDR3 coding sequence is TGCGCCAGCAGCCAAGGTTCAGCCTATAATAATGAAAAACTGTTTTTT.

The chain is built from TRBV6-5 and TRBJ1-2; 8 bases are shared with TRBD1. CDR1 and CDR2 (germline): MNHEY, SVGAGI. The ends lost 1 base at V and 7 bases at J; junction bases unmatched: 5. The CDR3 is 14 amino acids. CDR3 sequence reads: CASSYLGQAAGYTF. The CDR3 DNA is TGTGCCAGCAGTTACTTGGGACAGGCCGCTGGCTACACCTTC.

The rearrangement links TRBV2 to TRBJ1-2; D may be TRBD1 (5 bases). Looked up from germline, CDR1 is SNHLY and CDR2 is FYNNEI. The V and J ends lost 7 bases and 4 bases respectively, with 10 bases between them. The CDR3 sequence is 12 residues long. The CDR3 loop is CASIRTSYGYTF. The CDR3 DNA is TGTGCCAGCATTCGGACATCCTATGGCTACACCTTC.